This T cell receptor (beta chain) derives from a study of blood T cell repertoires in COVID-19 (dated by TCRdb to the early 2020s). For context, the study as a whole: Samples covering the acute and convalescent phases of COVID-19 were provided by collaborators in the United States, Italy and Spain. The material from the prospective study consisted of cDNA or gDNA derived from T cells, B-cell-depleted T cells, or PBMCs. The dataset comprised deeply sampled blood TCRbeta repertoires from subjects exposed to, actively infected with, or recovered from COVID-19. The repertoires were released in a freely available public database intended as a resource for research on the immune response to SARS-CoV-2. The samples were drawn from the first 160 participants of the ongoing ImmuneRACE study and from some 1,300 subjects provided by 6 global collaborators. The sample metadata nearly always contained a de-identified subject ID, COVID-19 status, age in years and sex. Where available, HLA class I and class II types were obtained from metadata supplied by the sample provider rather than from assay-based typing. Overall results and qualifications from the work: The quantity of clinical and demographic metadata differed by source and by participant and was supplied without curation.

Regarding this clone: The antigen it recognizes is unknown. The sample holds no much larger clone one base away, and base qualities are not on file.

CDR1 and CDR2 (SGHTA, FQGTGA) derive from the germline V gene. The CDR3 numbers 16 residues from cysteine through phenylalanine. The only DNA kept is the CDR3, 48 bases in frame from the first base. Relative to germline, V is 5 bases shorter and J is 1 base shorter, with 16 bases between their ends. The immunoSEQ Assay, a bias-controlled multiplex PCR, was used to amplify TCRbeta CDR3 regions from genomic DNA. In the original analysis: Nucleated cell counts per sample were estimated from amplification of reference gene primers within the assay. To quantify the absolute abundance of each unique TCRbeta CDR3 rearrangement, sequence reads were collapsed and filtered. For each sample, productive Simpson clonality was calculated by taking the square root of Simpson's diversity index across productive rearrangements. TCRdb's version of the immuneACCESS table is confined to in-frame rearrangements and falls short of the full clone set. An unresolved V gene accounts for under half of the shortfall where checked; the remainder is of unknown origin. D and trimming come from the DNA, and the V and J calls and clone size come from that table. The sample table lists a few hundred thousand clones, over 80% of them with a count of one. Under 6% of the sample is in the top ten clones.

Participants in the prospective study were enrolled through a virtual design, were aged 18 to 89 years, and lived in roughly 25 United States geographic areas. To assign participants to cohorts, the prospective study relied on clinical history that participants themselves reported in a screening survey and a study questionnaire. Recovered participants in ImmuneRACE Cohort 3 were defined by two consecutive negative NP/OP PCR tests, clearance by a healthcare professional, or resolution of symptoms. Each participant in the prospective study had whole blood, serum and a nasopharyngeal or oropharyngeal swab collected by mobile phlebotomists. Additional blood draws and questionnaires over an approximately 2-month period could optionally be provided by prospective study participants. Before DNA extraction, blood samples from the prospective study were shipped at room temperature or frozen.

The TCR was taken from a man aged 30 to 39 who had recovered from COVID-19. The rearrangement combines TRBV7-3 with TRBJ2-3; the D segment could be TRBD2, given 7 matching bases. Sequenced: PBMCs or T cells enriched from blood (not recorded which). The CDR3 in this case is CASSPRGAGGTDTQYF. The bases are TGTGCCAGCAGCCCCCGGGGGGCAGGGGGCACAGATACGCAGTATTTT.